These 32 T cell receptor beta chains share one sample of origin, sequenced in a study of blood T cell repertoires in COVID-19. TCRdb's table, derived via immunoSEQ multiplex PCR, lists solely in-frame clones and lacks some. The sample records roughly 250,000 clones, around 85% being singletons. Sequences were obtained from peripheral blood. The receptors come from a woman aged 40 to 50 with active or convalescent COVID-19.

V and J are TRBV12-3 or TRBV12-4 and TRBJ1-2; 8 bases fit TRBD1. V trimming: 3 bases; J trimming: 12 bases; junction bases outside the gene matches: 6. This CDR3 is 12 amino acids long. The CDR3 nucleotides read TGTGCCAGCAGTTTGCCGACAGGGGCAAACACCTTC. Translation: CASSLPTGANTF.

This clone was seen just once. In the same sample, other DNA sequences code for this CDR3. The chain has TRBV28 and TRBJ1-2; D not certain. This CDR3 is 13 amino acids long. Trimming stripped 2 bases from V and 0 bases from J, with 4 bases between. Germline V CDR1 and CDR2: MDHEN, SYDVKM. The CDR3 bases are TGTGCCAGCAGTTTACAGGCTAACTATGGCTACACCTTC. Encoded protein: CASSLQANYGYTF.

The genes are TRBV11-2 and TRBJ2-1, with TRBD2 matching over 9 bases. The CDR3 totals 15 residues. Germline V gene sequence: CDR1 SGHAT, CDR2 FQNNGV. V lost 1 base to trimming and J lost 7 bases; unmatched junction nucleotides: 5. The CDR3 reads CASSLGLAGLNEQFF. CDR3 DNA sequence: TGTGCCAGCAGCTTAGGGCTAGCGGGGTTGAATGAGCAGTTCTTC. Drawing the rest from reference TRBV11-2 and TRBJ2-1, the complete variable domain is EAGVAQSPRYKIIEKRQSVAFWCNPISGHATLYWYQQILGQGPKLLIQFQNNGVVDDSQLPKDRFSAERLKGVDSTLKIQPAKLEDSAVYLCASSLGLAGLNEQFFGPGTRLTVL.

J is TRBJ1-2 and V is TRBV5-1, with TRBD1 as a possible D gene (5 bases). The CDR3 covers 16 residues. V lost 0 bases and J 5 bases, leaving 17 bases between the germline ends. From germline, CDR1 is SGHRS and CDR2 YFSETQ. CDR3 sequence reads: CASSLAEFGGVYGYTF. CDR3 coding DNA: TGCGCCAGCAGCTTGGCCGAGTTCGGGGGAGTTTATGGCTACACCTTC. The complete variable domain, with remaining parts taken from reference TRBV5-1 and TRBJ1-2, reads KAGVTQTPRYLIKTRGQQVTLSCSPISGHRSVSWYQQTPGQGLQFLFEYFSETQRNKGNFPGRFSGRQFSNSRSEMNVSTLELGDSALYLCASSLAEFGGVYGYTFGSGTRLTVV.

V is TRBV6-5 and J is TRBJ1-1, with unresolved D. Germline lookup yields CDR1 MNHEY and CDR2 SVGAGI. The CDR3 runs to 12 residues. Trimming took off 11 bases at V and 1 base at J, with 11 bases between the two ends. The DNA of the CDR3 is TGTGCCGCGGGCAGGTGGAACACTGAAGCTTTCTTT. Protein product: CAAGRWNTEAFF.

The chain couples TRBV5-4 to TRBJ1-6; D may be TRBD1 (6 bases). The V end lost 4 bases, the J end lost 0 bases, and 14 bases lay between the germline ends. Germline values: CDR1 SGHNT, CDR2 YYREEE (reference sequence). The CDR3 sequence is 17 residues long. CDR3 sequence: CASSQAGTNSYNSPLHF. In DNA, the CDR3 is TGTGCCAGCAGCCAGGCCGGGACAAACTCCTATAATTCACCCCTCCACTTT. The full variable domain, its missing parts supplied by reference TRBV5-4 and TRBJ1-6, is ETGVTQSPTHLIKTRGQQVTLRCSSQSGHNTVSWYQQALGQGPQFIFQYYREEENGRGNFPPRFSGLQFPNYSSELNVNALELDDSALYLCASSQAGTNSYNSPLHFGNGTRLTVT.

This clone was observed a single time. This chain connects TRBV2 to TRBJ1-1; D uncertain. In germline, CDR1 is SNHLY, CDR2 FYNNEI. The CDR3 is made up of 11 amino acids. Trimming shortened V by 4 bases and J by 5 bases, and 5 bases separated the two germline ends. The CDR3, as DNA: TGTGCCAGCAGTGCGCGGACTGAAGCTTTCTTT. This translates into CASSARTEAFF.

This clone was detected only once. The CDR3 nucleotides read TGTGCCAGCAGCTTCCAGGGGAGCGGTGAAAAACTGTTTTTT. It is translated as CASSFQGSGEKLFF. The chain couples TRBV9 to TRBJ1-4, with D tentatively TRBD1 (6 bases). Germline-derived CDR1 and CDR2 are SGDLS and YYNGEE. The V and J ends lost 4 bases and 7 bases respectively, with 14 bases between them. CDR3 length equals 14 residues.

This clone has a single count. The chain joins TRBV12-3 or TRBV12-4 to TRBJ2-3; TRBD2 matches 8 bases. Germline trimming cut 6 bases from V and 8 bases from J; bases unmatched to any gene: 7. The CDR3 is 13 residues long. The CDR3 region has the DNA TGTGCCAGCAGCTGGACTAGCCAGTTTACGCAGTATTTT. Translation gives CASSWTSQFTQYF.

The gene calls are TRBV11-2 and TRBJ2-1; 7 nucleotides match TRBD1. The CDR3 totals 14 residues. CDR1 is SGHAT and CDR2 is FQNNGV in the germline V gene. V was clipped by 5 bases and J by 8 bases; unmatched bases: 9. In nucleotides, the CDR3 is TGTGCCAGCAGCCCGTGGGACAGCTTCGATGAGCAGTTCTTC. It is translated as CASSPWDSFDEQFF.

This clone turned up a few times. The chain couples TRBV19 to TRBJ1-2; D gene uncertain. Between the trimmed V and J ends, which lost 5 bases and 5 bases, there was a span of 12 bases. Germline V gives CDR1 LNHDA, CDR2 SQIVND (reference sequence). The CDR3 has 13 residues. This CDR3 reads CASSPLGPYGYTF. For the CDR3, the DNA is TGTGCCAGTAGTCCCCTCGGTCCTTATGGCTACACCTTC.

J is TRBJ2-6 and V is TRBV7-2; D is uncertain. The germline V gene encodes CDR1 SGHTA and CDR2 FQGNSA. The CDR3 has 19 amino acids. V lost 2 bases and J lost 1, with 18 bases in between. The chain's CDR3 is CASSLIAAVHRSGANVLTF. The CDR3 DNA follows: TGTGCCAGCAGCTTAATCGCGGCAGTGCACCGGTCTGGGGCCAACGTCCTGACTTTC.

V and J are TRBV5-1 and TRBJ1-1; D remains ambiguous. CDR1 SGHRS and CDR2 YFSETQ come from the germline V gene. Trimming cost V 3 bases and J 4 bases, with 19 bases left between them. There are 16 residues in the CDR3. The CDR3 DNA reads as TGCGCCAGCAGCTCCGGGTGGTGGGAAGAGGGCACTGAAGCTTTCTTT. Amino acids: CASSSGWWEEGTEAFF. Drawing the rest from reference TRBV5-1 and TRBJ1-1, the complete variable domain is KAGVTQTPRYLIKTRGQQVTLSCSPISGHRSVSWYQQTPGQGLQFLFEYFSETQRNKGNFPGRFSGRQFSNSRSEMNVSTLELGDSALYLCASSSGWWEEGTEAFFGQGTRLTVV.

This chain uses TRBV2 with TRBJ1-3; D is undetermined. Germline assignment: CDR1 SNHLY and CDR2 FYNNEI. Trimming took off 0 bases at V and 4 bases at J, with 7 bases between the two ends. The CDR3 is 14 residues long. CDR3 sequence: CASSEAWAGNTIYF. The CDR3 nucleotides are TGTGCCAGCAGTGAAGCTTGGGCAGGAAACACCATATATTTT.

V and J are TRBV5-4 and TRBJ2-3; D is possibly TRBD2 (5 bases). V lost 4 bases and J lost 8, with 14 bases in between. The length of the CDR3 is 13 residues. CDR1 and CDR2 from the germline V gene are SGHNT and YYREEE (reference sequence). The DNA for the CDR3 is TGTGCCAGCAGCCAGACACTAGAGGGTACGCAGTATTTT. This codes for CASSQTLEGTQYF.

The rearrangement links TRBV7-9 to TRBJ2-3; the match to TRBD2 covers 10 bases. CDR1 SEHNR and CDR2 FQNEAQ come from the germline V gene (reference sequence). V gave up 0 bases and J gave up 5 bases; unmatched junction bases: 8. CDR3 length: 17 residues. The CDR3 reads CASSLAPSGGGGDTQYF. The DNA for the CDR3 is TGTGCCAGCAGCTTAGCCCCTAGCGGGGGCGGAGGAGATACGCAGTATTTT. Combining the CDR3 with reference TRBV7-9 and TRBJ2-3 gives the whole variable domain DTGVSQNPRHKITKRGQNVTFRCDPISEHNRLYWYRQTLGQGPEFLTYFQNEAQLEKSRLLSDRFSAERPKGSFSTLEIQRTEQGDSAMYLCASSLAPSGGGGDTQYFGPGTRLTVL.

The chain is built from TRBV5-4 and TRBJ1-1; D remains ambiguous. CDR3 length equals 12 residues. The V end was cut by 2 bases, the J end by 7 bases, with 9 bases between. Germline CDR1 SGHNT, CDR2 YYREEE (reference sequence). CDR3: CASSFQGGEAFF. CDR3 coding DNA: TGTGCCAGCAGCTTTCAAGGAGGTGAAGCTTTCTTT.

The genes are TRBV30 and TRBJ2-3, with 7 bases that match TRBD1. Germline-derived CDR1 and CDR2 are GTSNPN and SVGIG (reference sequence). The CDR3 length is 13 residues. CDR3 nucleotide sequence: TGTGCTCGGACAGGCAGGGGCACAGATACGCAGTATTTT. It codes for CARTGRGTDTQYF. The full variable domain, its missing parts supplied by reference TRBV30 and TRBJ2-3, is SQTIHQWPATLVQPVGSPLSLECTVEGTSNPNLYWYRQAAGRGLQLLFYSVGIGQISSEVPQNLSASRPQDRQFILSSKKLLLSDSGFYLCARTGRGTDTQYFGPGTRLTVL.

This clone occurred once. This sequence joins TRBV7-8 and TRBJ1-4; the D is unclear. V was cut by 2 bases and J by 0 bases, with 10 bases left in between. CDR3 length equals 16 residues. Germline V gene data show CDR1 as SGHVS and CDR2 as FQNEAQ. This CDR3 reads CASSLLQAATNEKLFF. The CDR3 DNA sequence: TGTGCCAGCAGCTTACTTCAGGCCGCAACTAATGAAAAACTGTTTTTT.

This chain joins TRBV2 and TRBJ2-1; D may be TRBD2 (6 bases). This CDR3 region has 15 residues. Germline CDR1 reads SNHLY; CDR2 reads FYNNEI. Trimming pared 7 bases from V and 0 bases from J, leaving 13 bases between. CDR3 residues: CASKTSIGSYNEQFF. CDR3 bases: TGTGCCAGCAAGACTAGTATTGGCTCCTACAATGAGCAGTTCTTC.

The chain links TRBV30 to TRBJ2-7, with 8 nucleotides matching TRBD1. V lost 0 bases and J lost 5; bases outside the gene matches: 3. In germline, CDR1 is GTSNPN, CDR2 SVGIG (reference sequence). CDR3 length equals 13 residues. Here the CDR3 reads CAWSVRGLHEQYF. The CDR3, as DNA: TGTGCCTGGAGTGTCAGGGGGCTCCACGAGCAGTACTTC.

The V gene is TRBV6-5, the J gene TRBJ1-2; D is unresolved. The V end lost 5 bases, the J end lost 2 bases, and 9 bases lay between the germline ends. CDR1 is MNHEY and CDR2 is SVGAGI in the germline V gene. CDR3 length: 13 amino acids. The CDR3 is CASSIGNNYGYTF. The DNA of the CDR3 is TGTGCCAGCAGTATTGGCAACAACTATGGCTACACCTTC.

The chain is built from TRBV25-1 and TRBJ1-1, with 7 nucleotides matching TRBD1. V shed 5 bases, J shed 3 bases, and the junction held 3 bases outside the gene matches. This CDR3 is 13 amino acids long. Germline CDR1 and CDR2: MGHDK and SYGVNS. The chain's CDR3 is CASSKQGYTEAFF. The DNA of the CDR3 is TGTGCCAGCAGTAAACAGGGGTACACTGAAGCTTTCTTT.

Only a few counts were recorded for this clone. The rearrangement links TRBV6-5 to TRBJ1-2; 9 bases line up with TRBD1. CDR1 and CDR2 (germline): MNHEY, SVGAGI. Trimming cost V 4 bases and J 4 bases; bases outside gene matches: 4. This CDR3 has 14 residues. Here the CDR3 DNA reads TGTGCCAGCAGTTCTCCGGGACAGGGCTATGGCTACACCTTC. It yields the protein CASSSPGQGYGYTF.

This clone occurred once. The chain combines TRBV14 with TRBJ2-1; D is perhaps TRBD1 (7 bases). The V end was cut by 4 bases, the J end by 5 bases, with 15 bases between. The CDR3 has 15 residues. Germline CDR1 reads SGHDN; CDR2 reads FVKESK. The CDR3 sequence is CASSLRGAFNNEQFF. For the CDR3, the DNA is TGTGCCAGCAGCCTCAGGGGGGCCTTCAACAATGAGCAGTTCTTC.

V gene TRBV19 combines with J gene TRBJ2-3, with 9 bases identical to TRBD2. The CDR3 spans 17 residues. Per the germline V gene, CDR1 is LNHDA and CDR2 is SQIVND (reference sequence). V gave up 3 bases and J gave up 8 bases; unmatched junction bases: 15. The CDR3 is CASSISSGGPGDGTQYF. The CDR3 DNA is TGTGCCAGTAGTATTTCCAGCGGGGGGCCCGGGGATGGTACGCAGTATTTT. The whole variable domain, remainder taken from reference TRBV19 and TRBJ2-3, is DGGITQSPKYLFRKEGQNVTLSCEQNLNHDAMYWYRQDPGQGLRLIYYSQIVNDFQKGDIAEGYSVSREKKESFPLTVTSAQKNPTAFYLCASSISSGGPGDGTQYFGPGTRLTVL.

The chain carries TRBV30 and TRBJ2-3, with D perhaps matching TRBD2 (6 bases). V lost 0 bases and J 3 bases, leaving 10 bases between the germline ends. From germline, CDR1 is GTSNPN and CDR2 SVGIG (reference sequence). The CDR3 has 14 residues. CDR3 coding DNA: TGTGCCTGGAGTGTACTACTAGCTACAGATACGCAGTATTTT. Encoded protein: CAWSVLLATDTQYF.

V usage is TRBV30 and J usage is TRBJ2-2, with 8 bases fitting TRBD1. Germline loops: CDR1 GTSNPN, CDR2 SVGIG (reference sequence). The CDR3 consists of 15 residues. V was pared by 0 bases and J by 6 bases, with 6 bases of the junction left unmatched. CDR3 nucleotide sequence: TGTGCCTGGAGTGTAAACAGGGGGTTTCCCGGGGAGCTGTTTTTT. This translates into CAWSVNRGFPGELFF. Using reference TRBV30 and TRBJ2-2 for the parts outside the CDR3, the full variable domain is SQTIHQWPATLVQPVGSPLSLECTVEGTSNPNLYWYRQAAGRGLQLLFYSVGIGQISSEVPQNLSASRPQDRQFILSSKKLLLSDSGFYLCAWSVNRGFPGELFFGEGSRLTVL.

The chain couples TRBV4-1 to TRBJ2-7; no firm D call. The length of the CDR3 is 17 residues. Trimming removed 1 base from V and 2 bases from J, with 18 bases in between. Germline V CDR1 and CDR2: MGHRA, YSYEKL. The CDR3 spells CASSQVSVLGVTYEQYF. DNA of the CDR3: TGCGCCAGCAGCCAAGTATCAGTCCTTGGAGTAACCTACGAGCAGTACTTC.

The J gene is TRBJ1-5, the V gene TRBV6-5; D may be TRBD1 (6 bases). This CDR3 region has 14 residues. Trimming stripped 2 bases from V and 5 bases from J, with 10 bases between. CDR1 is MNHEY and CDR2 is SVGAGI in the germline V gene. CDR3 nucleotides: TGTGCCAGCAGTTACGTACAGGGTGATCAGCCCCAGCATTTT. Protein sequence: CASSYVQGDQPQHF.

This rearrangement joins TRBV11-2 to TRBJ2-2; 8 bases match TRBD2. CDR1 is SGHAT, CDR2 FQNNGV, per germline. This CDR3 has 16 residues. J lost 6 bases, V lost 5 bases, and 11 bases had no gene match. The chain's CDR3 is CASSRGAAGGAGELFF. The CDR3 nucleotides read TGTGCCAGCAGCCGGGGCGCGGCGGGGGGAGCCGGGGAGCTGTTTTTT.

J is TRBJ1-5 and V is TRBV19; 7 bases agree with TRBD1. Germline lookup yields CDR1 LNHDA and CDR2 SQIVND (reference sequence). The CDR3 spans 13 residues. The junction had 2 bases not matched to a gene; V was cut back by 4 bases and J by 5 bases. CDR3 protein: CASSKGAYQPQHF. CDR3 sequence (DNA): TGTGCCAGTAGTAAGGGGGCTTATCAGCCCCAGCATTTT.